Listed below are T cell receptor beta chains from one sample, sequenced in a study of graft-versus-host responses after intestinal transplantation. Their cognate antigens are unknown. Assay: immunoSEQ multiplex PCR; the TCRdb copy retains only in-frame clones and omits some. Here the sample spans about 88,000 clones, under 95% being singletons. Source: unstimulated CD4+ T cells sorted from spleen or lymph node cells, taken before transplant. The receptors here all came from a human donor who was the organ donor for an intestinal transplant. Each CDR3 is given with its conserved first and last residue. A D gene is named only where the DNA matches it firmly.

TRBV10-3,TRBJ2-2,TRBD2,TGTGCCAGTACTAGCGGGGGGGAGCATCTAACCGGGGAGCTGTTTTTT,CASTSGGEHLTGELFF
TRBV5-6,TRBJ1-2,NA,TGTGCCAGCAGCATACAGGGTAACTATGGCTACACCTTC,CASSIQGNYGYTF
TRBV6-1,TRBJ1-1,TRBD1,TGTGCCAGCACAATCACAGGGGGCGCAGGAACTGAAGCTTTCTTT,CASTITGGAGTEAFF
TRBV4-1,TRBJ2-5,TRBD1,TGCGCCAGCAGCCAATACGGGACAGGGAAAGAGACCCAGTACTTC,CASSQYGTGKETQYF
TRBV15,TRBJ2-7,TRBD1,TGTGCCATCGGGACAGGGGGCGGAAGACGCGGGCAGTACTTC,CAIGTGGGRRGQYF
TRBV27,TRBJ1-6,TRBD1,TGTGCCAGCAGTTTATTCGGGACAGCCAATTCACCCCTCCACTTT,CASSLFGTANSPLHF
TRBV29-1,TRBJ2-1,TRBD2,TGCAGCGCTCGGACTAGCGGGGGCAATGAGCAGTTCTTC,CSARTSGGNEQFF
TRBV7-6,TRBJ1-4,TRBD1,TGTGCCAGCAGCCCCGGGACAGGGAACCCCGCGGAAAAACTGTTTTTT,CASSPGTGNPAEKLFF
TRBV10-3,TRBJ2-3,NA,TGTGCCACCAACCCCCAAACAACAGATACGCAGTATTTT,CATNPQTTDTQYF
TRBV12-5,TRBJ1-1,NA,TGTGCTAGTGGTTTGGGACAGGTGACGCGGACTGAAGCTTTCTTT,CASGLGQVTRTEAFF
TRBV14,TRBJ2-3,TRBD2,TGTGCCAGCAGCCAAGATATAGCGGGACTGAAGTATTTT,CASSQDIAGLKYF
TRBV7-9,TRBJ2-1,NA,TGTGCCAGCAGCAATCCCAGCCCAGGAAATGAGCAGTTCTTC,CASSNPSPGNEQFF
TRBV6-6,TRBJ1-4,TRBD1,TGTGCCAGCAGCCTCAACGGCGACAGGGCTACCATTTTT,CASSLNGDRATIF
TRBV6-5,TRBJ2-3,TRBD1,TGTGCCAGCAGCTGGGACAGACTCACAGATACGCAGTATTTT,CASSWDRLTDTQYF
TRBV9,TRBJ1-5,TRBD1,TGTGCCAGCAGCGTCGGGACAGTTAGCAATCAGCCCCAGCATTTT,CASSVGTVSNQPQHF
TRBV5-1,TRBJ1-1,NA,TGCGCCAGCAGCTTTGCAAGAGGGTTCGCTGAAGCTTTCTTT,CASSFARGFAEAFF